The rows below give T cell receptor beta chains drawn from one sample of a study of blood T cells in healthy people across ages. One entry per CDR3 protein, called by TCRdb with MiXCR from the 5' RACE reads. The sample lists about 1.6 million distinct CDR3 sequences, 34% occurring once. The sample was blood. The source is a woman in her 30s in good health. Both conserved end residues are part of each CDR3. A D gene is named only where the DNA matches it firmly. Expanded clones are given a class, and other clones once, few, many or no size at all.

TRBV20-1,TRBD2,NA,TRBJ2-7,TGCAGTGCCGGTCCCGGGACTAGCGGCCAACGAGGGCAGTACTTC,CSAGPGTSGQRGQYF
TRBV5-5,TRBD2,NA,TRBJ2-1,TGTGCCAGCAGCTCCACCGGGACTATCGGAGTGAGTGAGCAGTTCTTC,CASSSTGTIGVSEQFF
TRBV5-1,TRBD2,NA,TRBJ2-5,TGCGCCAGCAGCTTCCTCGCGGGGGGGACTAGACTACAAGAGACCCAGTACTTC,CASSFLAGGTRLQETQYF
TRBV18,TRBD2,NA,TRBJ2-5,TGTGCCAGCTCACCTATCGGGCGGGAGGAGACCCAGTACTTC,CASSPIGREETQYF
TRBV30,NA,NA,TRBJ1-5,TGTGCCTGGAGTCTATGGGACAATTACAATCAGCCCCAGCATTTT,CAWSLWDNYNQPQHF
TRBV6-1,NA,few,TRBJ1-4,TGTGCCAGCACCGTTTCGGGGGGCCGGGAAAAACTGTTTTTT,CASTVSGGREKLFF
TRBV29-1,NA,NA,TRBJ2-5,TGCAGCGTTGTGTCAGGGACCCAGTACTTC,CSVVSGTQYF
TRBV11-3,NA,NA,TRBJ2-6,TGTGCCAGCAGCTTTGGGGACACCCGGGCTGGGGCCAACGTCCTGACTTTC,CASSFGDTRAGANVLTF
TRBV4-1,NA,NA,TRBJ2-7,TGCGCCAGCAGCCAACAGAAAGGAGTCTACGAGCAGTACTTC,CASSQQKGVYEQYF
TRBV13,NA,many,TRBJ2-7,TGTGCCAGCAGTCAAGAGACAGGCGAGCAGTACTTC,CASSQETGEQYF
TRBV9,TRBD1,NA,TRBJ2-7,TGTGCCAGCAGCGATTCCGGGACAGGGGTAGAGCAGTACTTC,CASSDSGTGVEQYF
TRBV4-1,NA,NA,TRBJ1-1,TGCGCCAGCAGCCAAGATGGGGGAATGGTATACACTGAAGCTTTCTTT,CASSQDGGMVYTEAFF
TRBV12-3/TRBV12-4,TRBD1,NA,TRBJ1-2,TGTGCCAGTAGTTGGGGACAGCTTAACTATGGCTACACCTTC,CASSWGQLNYGYTF
TRBV6-2/TRBV6-3,TRBD1,few,TRBJ2-3,TGTGCCAGCAGTTACTCTCAGGGGGCGGCAGATACGCAGTATTTT,CASSYSQGAADTQYF
TRBV10-3,TRBD1,many,TRBJ2-1,TGTGCCTCGACCCGGGACAGGGGTTTAAATGAGCAGTTCTTC,CASTRDRGLNEQFF
TRBV3-1,NA,few,TRBJ2-7,TGTGCCAGCAGCCAAGATCTTTCCGGCTACGAGCAGTACTTC,CASSQDLSGYEQYF
TRBV27,NA,NA,TRBJ1-3,TGTGCCAGCAGCCCATCCGGGGTCGCTGGAAACACCATATATTTT,CASSPSGVAGNTIYF
TRBV3-1,NA,NA,TRBJ2-7,TGTGCCAGCAGCCCTCGGACAGCCGATGGGCAGTACTTC,CASSPRTADGQYF
TRBV2,TRBD1,few,TRBJ2-2,TGTGCCAGCAGGGGGGACAGGACGTTCCCCGGGGAGCTGTTTTTT,CASRGDRTFPGELFF
TRBV5-1,NA,NA,TRBJ1-5,TGCGCCAGCAGCTTAACCACAGGTAATCAGCCCCAGCATTTT,CASSLTTGNQPQHF
TRBV29-1,TRBD2,many,TRBJ2-3,TGCAGCGTTAACTCTGCTAGCGGTAGCACAGATACGCAGTATTTT,CSVNSASGSTDTQYF
TRBV3-1,TRBD2,NA,TRBJ2-3,TGTGCCAGCAGCCTGCGCGGACTAGCGGAGCCCACAGATACGCAGTATTTT,CASSLRGLAEPTDTQYF
TRBV4-2,TRBD2,NA,TRBJ2-3,TGTGCCAGCAGCCGAATTGCTTCCCGGAAGGGAGGGCCCTCGCGGTCCCCAGATACGCAGTATTTT,CASSRIASRKGGPSRSPDTQYF
TRBV12-3/TRBV12-4,NA,many,TRBJ2-1,TGTGCCAGCAGTTTGAGTAGCAATGAGCAGTTCTTC,CASSLSSNEQFF
TRBV7-9,NA,few,TRBJ2-7,TGTGCCAGCAGCTTAGCGCTATTACGGGATACGTCCTACGAGCAGTACTTC,CASSLALLRDTSYEQYF
TRBV6-5,TRBD2,few,TRBJ2-5,TGTGCCAGCAGACCCCTTGGACTAGCGGGGAAAGAGACCCAGTACTTC,CASRPLGLAGKETQYF
TRBV5-1,TRBD2,NA,TRBJ2-1,TGCGCCAGCAGCTACCGGGGTAGCGGGAGAAATGAGCAGTTCTTC,CASSYRGSGRNEQFF
TRBV6-1,NA,few,TRBJ1-2,TGTGCCAGCACCGAGGCGCAGAACTATGGCTACACCTTC,CASTEAQNYGYTF
TRBV7-6,TRBD2,few,TRBJ2-3,TGTGCCAGCAGCCAAATAGCGGGCCTCACAGATACGCAGTATTTT,CASSQIAGLTDTQYF
TRBV28,NA,few,TRBJ1-5,TGTGCCAGCAGCTCAGGGCTTCTTAGCAATCAGCCCCAGCATTTT,CASSSGLLSNQPQHF
TRBV10-3,NA,NA,TRBJ1-6,TGTGCCATCAGTGAGTCAGGCGGGGGCGCGTATTCACCCCTCCACTTT,CAISESGGGAYSPLHF
TRBV4-2,TRBD2,NA,TRBJ2-1,TGTGCCAGCAGCCAGATCAGGACTAGCGGGATGTCTGAGAAGTCCCCTCCTCTCTACAATGAGCAGTTCTTC,CASSQIRTSGMSEKSPPLYNEQFF
TRBV3-1,TRBD2,few,TRBJ2-5,TGTGCCAGCAGCCGGAGGAGTAGCGGGGGCCCGGGGGAGCAGTACTTC,CASSRRSSGGPGEQYF
TRBV5-1,NA,NA,TRBJ1-1,TGCGCCAGCAGCTTGGCGGGGCACGGCAAGAGCACTGAAGCTTTCTTT,CASSLAGHGKSTEAFF
TRBV20-1,NA,NA,TRBJ1-6,TGCAGTGCTAGTTCTTCAGGAGGGAACTCACCCCTCCACTTT,CSASSSGGNSPLHF
TRBV18,TRBD2,NA,TRBJ2-7,TGTGCCAGCTCACCTATAGCGGGAGAGGCCGAGCAGTACTTC,CASSPIAGEAEQYF
TRBV25-1,TRBD1,few,TRBJ1-2,TGTGCCAGCACGGCACAGGGGCTAGGGAGTGGCTACACCTTC,CASTAQGLGSGYTF
TRBV20-1,TRBD1,NA,TRBJ2-7,TGCAGTGTTAGAGGATTGGGACAGGGGGCCCACGAGCAGTACTTC,CSVRGLGQGAHEQYF
TRBV20-1,TRBD2,few,TRBJ2-3,TGCAGTGCCCTAGAGGAAGAAGCGGGGGGAAGCGTGATAGATACGCAGTATTTT,CSALEEEAGGSVIDTQYF
TRBV5-1,TRBD1,NA,TRBJ2-3,TGCGCCAGCAGCTTACAGGGGGCAATTTCAGATACGCAGTATTTT,CASSLQGAISDTQYF
TRBV5-1,TRBD2,NA,TRBJ2-3,TGCGCCAGCAGCTTCCGGACTAGCGGGACCACAGATACGCGGTATTTT,CASSFRTSGTTDTRYF
TRBV6-1,NA,few,TRBJ2-3,TGTGCCAGCAGTGAATCAGTGGGGTTCGGCACAGATACGCAGTATTTT,CASSESVGFGTDTQYF
TRBV7-9,TRBD2,few,TRBJ2-1,TGTGCCAGCAGCTATCTGAGCGGGGGGGGAAACAATGAGCAGTTCTTC,CASSYLSGGGNNEQFF
TRBV7-2,NA,once,TRBJ2-5,TGTGCCAGCAGCTATCAGGCGGGGCGAGAGACCCAGTACTTC,CASSYQAGRETQYF
TRBV20-1,TRBD1,NA,TRBJ2-3,TGCAGTGCTAGACGGGACAGTGACACAGGTACGCAGTATTTT,CSARRDSDTGTQYF
TRBV6-1,NA,NA,TRBJ1-1,TGTACCAGCAGAAAAAATCCCTCCCGGACATCGAACACTGAAGCTTTCTTT,CTSRKNPSRTSNTEAFF
TRBV3-1,NA,few,TRBJ2-1,TGTGCCAGCAGTTCCCTTCCCTACGGGCCACACAATGAGCAGTTCTTC,CASSSLPYGPHNEQFF
TRBV5-1,TRBD1,NA,TRBJ2-5,TGCGCCAGCAGACCGGGACAGGGAGGGGAGACCCAGTACTTC,CASRPGQGGETQYF
TRBV7-8,NA,NA,TRBJ2-5,TGTGCCAGCAGCTTAGCGGCGGGCCTCCAAGAGACCCAGTACTTC,CASSLAAGLQETQYF
TRBV7-9,TRBD2,NA,TRBJ2-1,TGTGCCAGCAGCTCCGGGACTAGCGGGAGGATTGAGCAGTTCTTC,CASSSGTSGRIEQFF
TRBV5-5,NA,NA,TRBJ1-1,TGTGCCAACAGCCTAGAAGGGCGCCCCACTGAAGCTTTCTTT,CANSLEGRPTEAFF
TRBV10-3,NA,few,TRBJ2-7,TGTGCCATTAACTCTCCCGGGACCTCCTACGAGCAGTACTTC,CAINSPGTSYEQYF
TRBV5-1,TRBD2,NA,TRBJ2-7,TGCGCCAGCAGCTTGGGTGGTTCGTGCGGGAGGTCGAGCTCCTACGAGCAGTACTTC,CASSLGGSCGRSSSYEQYF